The 27 T cell receptor beta chains below were found in one sample sequenced in a study of persistence of HIV-infected CD4 T cells. Cells were stimulated with overlapping HIV-1 Gag 15-mer peptides. Memory cells lacking CD40L and CD69 with high CD45RO were sorted. These TCRs' antigens remain unknown. Sequencing used immunoSEQ version 4 in survey mode. Produced via immunoSEQ multiplex PCR; TCRdb's table is partial and in-frame only. The top ten hold 18% of the sample, which has some 32,000 clones, 82% seen once. Source: CD4+ T cells sorted from PBMCs after approximately 20-hour stimulation, taken from a patient who received antiretroviral therapy. These receptors were taken from an adult woman with HIV who was CMV-seropositive.

The gene calls are TRBV19 and TRBJ1-2, with 11 bases fitting TRBD1. V dropped 1 base and J dropped 8; count of bases not matched to a gene: 9. CDR3 length equals 16 residues. The germline gives CDR1 LNHDA, CDR2 SQIVND (reference sequence). In nucleotides, the CDR3 is TGTGCCAGTAGTATAGGCGTCGGACAGGGGGCAGAAGGCTACACCTTC. Protein product: CASSIGVGQGAEGYTF.

CDR3 DNA: TGTGCCAGCAGCCCCCCCGGGACAGGTACTGAAAAACTGTTTTTT. As protein: CASSPPGTGTEKLFF. This rearrangement joins TRBV7-9 to TRBJ1-4; TRBD1 agrees at 8 bases. CDR3 length equals 15 residues. The J segment lost 7 bases and the V segment lost 5 bases, leaving 9 bases of the junction unmatched. CDR1 is SEHNR and CDR2 is FQNEAQ in the germline V gene (reference sequence).

The V and J genes are TRBV28 and TRBJ2-7; 9 bases agree with TRBD1. The CDR3 is 13 amino acids. Germline V lookup: CDR1 MDHEN, CDR2 SYDVKM. The J segment lost 3 bases and the V segment lost 6 bases, leaving 3 bases of the junction unmatched. This CDR3 reads CASRKTGGYEQYF. DNA for the CDR3: TGTGCCAGCAGGAAGACAGGGGGCTACGAGCAGTACTTC.

This clone has more than one count but fewer than ten. The chain recombines TRBV14 with TRBJ1-1, with no clear D. The length of the CDR3 is 12 residues. The germline V and J ends were trimmed by 3 bases and 2 bases, with 4 bases remaining between them. CDR1 and CDR2 (germline): SGHDN, FVKESK. The CDR3 loop reads CASSHLNTEAFF. The CDR3 DNA is TGTGCCAGCAGCCACCTTAACACTGAAGCTTTCTTT.

This chain joins TRBV3-1 (or the pseudogene TRBV3-2) and TRBJ1-4; possibly TRBD1 for D (6 bases). CDR1 is LGHDT, CDR2 YNNKEL, per germline (reference sequence). The CDR3 is 16 residues long. Trimming removed 4 bases at V and 3 bases at J, with 15 bases between. The CDR3 protein is CASSPGEGFSNEKLFF. The CDR3 bases are TGTGCCAGCAGCCCAGGGGAGGGGTTTTCTAATGAAAAACTGTTTTTT.

This rearrangement joins TRBV27 to TRBJ1-1; D gene ambiguous. The CDR3 runs 14 residues. Trimming shortened V by 7 bases and J by 3 bases, and 15 bases separated the two germline ends. CDR1 is MNHEY, CDR2 SMNVEV, per germline (reference sequence). The CDR3 is CASKGGQSYTEAFF. CDR3 in DNA: TGTGCCAGCAAGGGAGGTCAGAGCTACACTGAAGCTTTCTTT.

The gene calls are TRBV2 and TRBJ1-2, with D hard to call. The ends were cut back, 4 bases at V and 4 bases at J, with 10 bases in the middle. The CDR3 is 13 amino acids. Germline CDR1 is SNHLY and CDR2 is FYNNEI. The CDR3 loop is CASSGIEFYGYTF. CDR3 DNA: TGTGCCAGCAGTGGAATAGAGTTCTATGGCTACACCTTC.

The rearrangement uses TRBV15 and TRBJ1-2; no reliable D call. V lost 0 bases to trimming and J lost 4 bases, with 15 bases between them. Germline assignment: CDR1 LNHNV and CDR2 YYDKDF (reference sequence). This CDR3 spans 16 amino acids. The CDR3 DNA sequence: TGTGCCACCAGCAGAGATCGGAGACTGGACGTCTATGGCTACACCTTC. Its protein product is CATSRDRRLDVYGYTF.

The genes are TRBV7-2 and TRBJ1-3; D gene unclear. CDR1 and CDR2 from the germline V gene are SGHTA and FQGNSA. The CDR3 is made up of 16 amino acids. The V end was cut by 3 bases, the J end by 4 bases, with 16 bases between. CDR3 residues: CASSLRSQLGGNTIYF. The CDR3 coding sequence is TGTGCCAGCAGCTTGCGATCACAATTGGGAGGAAACACCATATATTTT.

The V call is TRBV5-1, the J call TRBJ1-2; TRBD1 aligns across 8 bases. CDR1 is SGHRS and CDR2 is YFSETQ in the germline V gene. Trimming removed 4 bases from V and 4 bases from J; junction bases left unmatched: 6. The CDR3 totals 14 residues. The CDR3 bases are TGCGCCAGCAGCAGCCAGGGGGCATTCTATGGCTACACCTTC. Protein: CASSSQGAFYGYTF.

V and J are TRBV6-1 and TRBJ1-2; 7 bases match TRBD1. The V and J ends lost 3 bases and 8 bases, in that order; junction bases with no gene match: 9. Germline values: CDR1 MNHNS, CDR2 SASEGT. The length of the CDR3 is 14 residues. CDR3 in DNA: TGTGCCAGCAGTGACAGGGGGAATCTGAGAGGCTACACCTTC. Its translation is CASSDRGNLRGYTF.

The rearrangement links TRBV7-6 to TRBJ2-3; either TRBD1 or TRBD2 may supply D (6 bases each). CDR1 and CDR2 from the germline V gene are SGHVS and FNYEAQ. CDR3 size: 15 residues. The germline V and J ends were trimmed by 1 base and 2 bases, with 10 bases remaining between them. This chain's CDR3 is CASSLVGGFTDTQYF. The CDR3 coding sequence is TGTGCCAGCAGCTTAGTGGGGGGCTTCACAGATACGCAGTATTTT.

This clone was counted a few times. The V and J genes are TRBV2 and TRBJ1-2, with 8 bases aligning to TRBD1. This CDR3 is built from 12 residues. Germline values: CDR1 SNHLY, CDR2 FYNNEI. V was pared by 6 bases and J by 8 bases, with 5 bases of the junction left unmatched. As DNA, the CDR3 is TGTGCCAGCAGAGGACAGGGCGCCGGCTACACCTTC. Amino acids: CASRGQGAGYTF.

The chain joins TRBV7-9 to TRBJ2-5; TRBD2 agrees at 9 bases. V dropped 6 bases and J dropped 9; count of bases not matched to a gene: 14. CDR1 is SEHNR, CDR2 FQNEAQ, per germline (reference sequence). CDR3 length: 15 amino acids. The CDR3 reads CASSLFLAGIGAQYF. CDR3 DNA: TGTGCCAGCAGTCTTTTTCTAGCGGGGATCGGGGCCCAGTACTTC.

V is TRBV15 and J is TRBJ1-5; D not resolved. The CDR3 sequence is 13 residues long. The germline V gene has CDR1 LNHNV and CDR2 YYDKDF (reference sequence). Trimming pared 4 bases from V and 2 bases from J, leaving 6 bases between. The DNA of the CDR3 is TGTGCCACCAGCACGAAGGGCAATCAGCCCCAGCATTTT. It yields the protein CATSTKGNQPQHF.

The chain joins TRBV12-3 or TRBV12-4 to TRBJ2-2; D is undetermined. The V gene lost 6 bases and the J gene lost 8 bases, with 7 bases spanning the gap. The CDR3 runs 11 residues. CDR3 residues: CASRNLGELFF. CDR3 bases: TGTGCCAGCAGAAATCTGGGGGAGCTGTTTTTT.

This clone has just one count. The chain joins TRBV4-2 to TRBJ1-2; maybe TRBD1 (5 bases). Trimming left V 0 bases short and J 7 bases short, with 12 bases between. The CDR3 runs 14 residues. CDR1 is LGHNA and CDR2 is YNFKEQ in the germline V gene. The CDR3 reads CASSQDGGVGGYTF. CDR3 sequence (DNA): TGTGCCAGCAGCCAAGATGGAGGGGTTGGTGGCTACACCTTC.

This chain joins TRBV19 and TRBJ1-6; TRBD1 aligns across 7 bases. CDR1 and CDR2 from the germline V gene are LNHDA and SQIVND (reference sequence). The CDR3 has 16 residues. V shed 1 base and J 9 bases; nucleotides not matched to a gene: 9. CDR3 in amino acids: CASSIAPTGVASPLHF. CDR3 bases: TGTGCCAGTAGTATAGCCCCCACAGGGGTAGCTTCACCCCTCCACTTT.

J is TRBJ2-3 and V is TRBV19; a weak D match, TRBD2 (5 bases). The CDR3 contains 16 residues. Germline CDR1 reads LNHDA; CDR2 reads SQIVND (reference sequence). Trimming took off 3 bases at V and 1 base at J, with 14 bases between the two ends. The CDR3 reads CASSIIRGKGTDTQYF. Here the CDR3 DNA reads TGTGCCAGTAGTATCATCCGGGGAAAGGGCACAGATACGCAGTATTTT. The whole variable domain, filled in from reference TRBV19 and TRBJ2-3, reads DGGITQSPKYLFRKEGQNVTLSCEQNLNHDAMYWYRQDPGQGLRLIYYSQIVNDFQKGDIAEGYSVSREKKESFPLTVTSAQKNPTAFYLCASSIIRGKGTDTQYFGPGTRLTVL.

The chain has TRBV5-4 and TRBJ1-2, with 10 nucleotides matching TRBD1. This CDR3 contains 16 residues. Germline V CDR1 and CDR2: SGHNT, YYREEE (reference sequence). The trim removed 4 bases at V and 7 bases at J, leaving 13 bases unmatched. As DNA, the CDR3 is TGTGCCAGCAGCCACGCGGGACAGGGGTCCATAATTGGCTACACCTTC. This gives the protein CASSHAGQGSIIGYTF.

V gene TRBV24-1 combines with J gene TRBJ2-5; D remains unclear. The CDR3 totals 13 residues. The germline V and J ends were trimmed by 4 bases and 5 bases, with 10 bases remaining between them. Germline V gene lookup returns CDR1 KGHDR and CDR2 SFDVKD. CDR3: CATSEGPEETQYF. CDR3 coding DNA: TGTGCCACCAGTGAAGGCCCGGAGGAGACCCAGTACTTC.

This chain uses TRBV19 with TRBJ2-5; weak D call: TRBD2 (5 bases). V lost 2 bases to trimming and J lost 4 bases, with 8 bases between them. Germline CDR1 and CDR2: LNHDA and SQIVND (reference sequence). This CDR3 is built from 13 residues. Written as DNA, the CDR3 is TGTGCCAGTAGTATAAGAGGGAGAGAGACCCAGTACTTC. This translates into CASSIRGRETQYF.

This chain uses TRBV6-5 with TRBJ1-5; D is possibly TRBD1 (5 bases). Germline V gene sequence: CDR1 MNHEY, CDR2 SVGAGI. The CDR3 loop spans 15 amino acids. Trimming pared 3 bases from V and 3 bases from J, leaving 12 bases between. CDR3 nucleotide sequence: TGTGCCAGCAGTTATGGGGGGAAAAACAATCAGCCCCAGCATTTT. Encoded protein: CASSYGGKNNQPQHF.

V is TRBV18 and J is TRBJ1-6; unclear D gene. V gave up 3 bases and J gave up 7 bases, with 7 bases separating them. Germline CDR1 and CDR2: KGHSH and LQKENI. This CDR3 contains 13 residues. The CDR3 bases are TGTGCCAGCTCACCTAAGTCAAATTCACCCCTCCACTTT. This gives the protein CASSPKSNSPLHF.

The V call is TRBV5-1, the J call TRBJ2-3; the D gene is possibly TRBD1 (5 bases). Germline values: CDR1 SGHRS, CDR2 YFSETQ. V shed 6 bases and J shed 4 bases, with 15 bases lying between them. The CDR3 covers 14 residues. The CDR3: CASTLGVGADTQYF. The CDR3 bases are TGCGCCAGCACCCTGGGTGTAGGGGCAGATACGCAGTATTTT.

The chain uses TRBV28 and TRBJ1-2; 7 positions match TRBD1. The CDR3 contains 16 residues. Germline CDR1 is MDHEN and CDR2 is SYDVKM. The V gene end was trimmed by 6 bases and the J gene end by 3 bases; junction bases not matched to a gene: 13. CDR3 sequence reads: CASSSEGARNDYGYTF. The CDR3 DNA is TGTGCCAGCAGCTCCGAGGGGGCCCGTAACGACTATGGCTACACCTTC.

The chain joins TRBV7-3 to TRBJ2-3; 7 nucleotides align to TRBD2. The CDR3 has 15 residues. The germline V gene encodes CDR1 SGHTA and CDR2 FQGTGA. Unmatched junction bases numbered 5, after V lost 5 bases and J lost 0 bases. The CDR3 loop is CASSPGSGSTDTQYF. CDR3 DNA sequence: TGTGCCAGCAGCCCCGGTAGCGGGAGCACAGATACGCAGTATTTT.